Given below is one T cell receptor beta chain in context. The source of the sample is a study of blood T cell repertoires in COVID-19. On the study more broadly: In each case, the material was cDNA or gDNA derived from T cells, B-cell-depleted T cells, or PBMCs.

Only in-frame clones appear in the TCRdb table, and some are missing; sequencing was by immunoSEQ multiplex PCR. This sample carries around 230,000 clones, 75% to 90% of them seen once, and the ten largest clones take 0.72%. Germline loops: CDR1 KGHSY, CDR2 FQNENV. This CDR3 region has 15 residues. V lost 4 bases and J 6 bases, leaving 15 bases between the germline ends. This clonotype was obtained from a middle-aged man with acute or convalescent COVID-19. The source material was peripheral blood. The V and J genes are TRBV16 and TRBJ1-4; possible D gene TRBD1, 6 bases. This chain's CDR3 is CASSPRQDLHEKLFF. CDR3 DNA: TGTGCCAGCAGCCCCAGACAGGACCTTCATGAAAAACTGTTTTTT.